This T cell receptor (beta chain) was recorded in a study of PD-1 blockade in classical Hodgkin lymphoma. Study-wide results and caveats: According to reports, newly diagnosed patients had lower baseline TCR diversity than healthy donors, and relapsed/refractory patients had lower baseline TCR diversity still.

Germline V CDR1 and CDR2: SNHLY, FYNNEI. V was clipped by 11 bases and J by 7 bases, with 24 bases between them. This CDR3 spans 14 amino acids. As to time point: cycle 4 day 1 (C4D1), after five to seven weeks of nivolumab. There was relapse after autologous stem cell transplantation in every patient, and there was variation in brentuximab vedotin exposure. Best responses were complete response, partial response or progressive disease. As for this clone: Its antigen is undetermined.

The data were produced by immunoSEQ multiplex PCR, yet TCRdb's version contains in-frame clones alone and is incomplete. The sample contains roughly 90,000 clones, 65% to 85% of which appear only once. The clonotype comes from a human donor with classical Hodgkin lymphoma. The sample in question was peripheral blood mononuclear cells (PBMCs), obtained before the fourth cycle of nivolumab. The V call is TRBV2, the J call TRBJ2-7; D perhaps matches TRBD2 (6 bases). The CDR3 nucleotides read TGTGCCTCGAACCGCCGGGTACAAAGCGGGGAGCAGTACTTC. Its translation: CASNRRVQSGEQYF.